This T cell receptor beta chain comes out of a study of OX40 agonist ivuxolimab in advanced cancers. Study context: Patients were treated with ivuxolimab, an agonistic anti-OX40 (CD134) antibody. Study conclusions and caveats: Averaging showed that CD8+ T cells had more expanded clones than CD4+ did.

The V end lost 3 bases, the J end lost 2 bases, and 8 bases lay between the germline ends. The CDR3 totals 13 residues. The germline CDR1 and CDR2 sequences are SGDLS and YYNGEE. Turning to this clone: The antigen remains unidentified.

Autoimmune disease history or systemic immunosuppression excluded patients. Samples were taken at baseline and on day 1 of cycles 4 and 7. TCRdb keeps only in-frame clones here, not all; method: immunoSEQ multiplex PCR. The sample lists 65,000 to 85,000 clones; 92% were seen once. This receptor was taken from an adult with an advanced solid tumor such as melanoma, head and neck, liver or kidney cancer. The chain combines TRBV9 with TRBJ1-1, with no clear D. The material sequenced was CD4+ or CD8+ T cells sorted from blood, taken in a trial of the OX40 agonist ivuxolimab. In DNA form, the CDR3 reads TGTGCCAGCAGCGGGAGATACAACACTGAAGCTTTCTTT. This codes for CASSGRYNTEAFF.